The TCR beta chain described here comes from a study of blood T cell repertoires in COVID-19. Study-wide context: Acute and convalescent COVID-19 samples came from the United States, Italy and Spain. In each case, the material was cDNA or gDNA derived from T cells, B-cell-depleted T cells, or PBMCs.

Original analysis: By means of reference gene primer amplification, nucleated cell counts were estimated. Some clones are missing from TCRdb's copy, which holds only in-frame ones; the method was immunoSEQ multiplex PCR. V, J and clone size reflect that table, while D and trimming were determined from the DNA. Of 84,000 or so clones in the sample, 85% to 95% were seen once. V lost 3 bases to trimming and J lost 9 bases, with 15 bases between them. This CDR3 spans 14 amino acids. In germline, CDR1 is PRHDT, CDR2 FYEKMQ (reference sequence). The sequenced sample was peripheral blood. The receptor comes from a woman in her fifties or sixties with active COVID-19. The chain is built from TRBV13 and TRBJ1-5; D is ambiguous. The CDR3 is CASSFRTGAGPQHF. The CDR3, as DNA: TGTGCCAGCAGCTTTAGGACCGGAGCGGGGCCCCAGCATTTT.